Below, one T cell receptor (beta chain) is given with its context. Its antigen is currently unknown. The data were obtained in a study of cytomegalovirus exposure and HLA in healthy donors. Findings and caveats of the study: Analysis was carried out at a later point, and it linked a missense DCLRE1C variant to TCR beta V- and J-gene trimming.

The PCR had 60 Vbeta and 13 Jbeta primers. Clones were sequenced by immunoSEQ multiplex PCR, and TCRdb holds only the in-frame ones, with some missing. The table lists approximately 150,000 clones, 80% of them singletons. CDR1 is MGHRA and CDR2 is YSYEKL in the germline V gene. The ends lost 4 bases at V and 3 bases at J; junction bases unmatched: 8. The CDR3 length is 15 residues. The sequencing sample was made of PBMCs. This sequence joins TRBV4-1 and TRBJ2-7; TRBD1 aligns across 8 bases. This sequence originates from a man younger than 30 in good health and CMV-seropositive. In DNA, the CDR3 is TGCGCCAGCAGCCGGGTGACAGGGGACGACTACGAGCAGTACTTC. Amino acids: CASSRVTGDDYEQYF.